What follows are 22 T cell receptor beta chains derived from one specimen sequenced in a study of shared T cell receptors in the human thymus. Repertoires were generated with immunoSEQ multiplex PCR, while TCRdb's copy carries only in-frame clones and drops some. Of roughly 550,000 clones in the sample, 75% to 80% were seen once. The data were also submitted as part of a second study, on human thymus T cells.

The specimen was thymocytes. Source of these receptors: a boy in the first two years of life with a congenital heart defect.

The chain employs TRBV7-9 and TRBJ2-2, with a possible D match to TRBD2 (6 bases). The germline gives CDR1 SEHNR, CDR2 FQNEAQ (reference sequence). Trimming removed 6 bases from V and 5 bases from J, with 22 bases in between. This CDR3 has 17 amino acids. CDR3 amino acids: CASSLEAGPTGTGELFF. The CDR3 region has the DNA TGTGCCAGCAGTCTCGAAGCGGGTCCCACGGGGACCGGGGAGCTGTTTTTT.

CDR3 DNA sequence: TGCGCCAGCAGCCAAGACGGGGGACTAGGCGGGTCAGAGACCCAGTACTTC. Protein product: CASSQDGGLGGSETQYF. The chain recombines TRBV4-1 with TRBJ2-5; 8 bases align to TRBD2. J was trimmed by 4 bases and V by 0 bases; bases with no gene match: 10. CDR3 size: 17 residues. Germline V lookup: CDR1 MGHRA, CDR2 YSYEKL.

The chain links TRBV5-1 to TRBJ2-3, with TRBD2 matching over 8 bases. The length of the CDR3 is 16 residues. Trimming took 4 bases from V and 0 from J; bases not matched to a gene: 7. CDR1 and CDR2 from the germline V gene are SGHRS and YFSETQ. The CDR3 loop reads CASSPTLADSTDTQYF. CDR3 bases: TGCGCCAGCAGCCCGACACTAGCGGATAGCACAGATACGCAGTATTTT.

The chain carries TRBV27 and TRBJ1-2, with D perhaps TRBD1 (6 bases). Trimming stripped 5 bases from V and 3 bases from J, with 13 bases between. CDR3 length equals 14 residues. Germline V CDR1 and CDR2: MNHEY, SMNVEV (reference sequence). CDR3 DNA sequence: TGTGCCAGCAGTACGCAATCAGGGGACTATGGCTACACCTTC. This sequence encodes CASSTQSGDYGYTF.

The chain has TRBV5-1 and TRBJ2-1; unclear D gene. In germline, CDR1 is SGHRS, CDR2 YFSETQ. The CDR3 loop spans 15 amino acids. Deletions cut 1 base from V and 1 base from J, with 9 bases between. CDR3 coding DNA: TGCGCCAGCAGCTTGCCAGGTCCTTCCTACAATGAGCAGTTCTTC. Amino acid sequence: CASSLPGPSYNEQFF.

A single count supports this clone. The V gene is TRBV5-1, the J gene TRBJ2-1, with a possible D match to TRBD2 (6 bases). This CDR3 comprises 17 residues. V was trimmed by 2 bases and J by 2 bases, leaving 17 bases between them. Looked up from germline, CDR1 is SGHRS and CDR2 is YFSETQ. This CDR3 reads CASSFPLAEGTYNEQFF. The CDR3 DNA reads TGCGCCAGCAGCTTCCCCTTAGCGGAGGGGACCTACAATGAGCAGTTCTTC.

The V call is TRBV4-3, the J call TRBJ2-1; 14 bases match TRBD2. Germline CDR1 and CDR2: LGHNA and YSLEER. The CDR3 is 19 residues long. The trim removed 2 bases at V and 9 bases at J, leaving 15 bases unmatched. The CDR3 region has the DNA TGCGCCAGCAGCCAAAGCCAAGGGGGACTAGCGGGAGTTGGTGGTGAGCAGTTCTTC. Protein sequence: CASSQSQGGLAGVGGEQFF.

The CDR3 bases are TGTGCCAGCAGCCACGCCGGGACAGGGCGTATTCCGAACACCATATATTTT. It codes for CASSHAGTGRIPNTIYF. This rearrangement joins TRBV7-9 to TRBJ1-3, with 9 bases aligning to TRBD1. With 5 bases clipped from V and 7 bases from J, the junction kept 15 bases outside the gene matches. The length of the CDR3 is 17 residues. CDR1 and CDR2 (germline): SEHNR, FQNEAQ (reference sequence).

This clone was detected once. The V call is TRBV11-2, the J call TRBJ2-5; 12 bases are a match to TRBD2. The CDR3 runs 13 residues. Looked up from germline, CDR1 is SGHAT and CDR2 is FQNNGV. The J segment lost 7 bases and the V segment lost 4 bases, leaving 1 base of the junction unmatched. CDR3 loop: CASSSGLAGTQYF. CDR3 bases: TGTGCCAGCAGCTCGGGACTAGCGGGGACCCAGTACTTC.

V gene TRBV7-8 combines with J gene TRBJ1-5; D is perhaps TRBD1 (6 bases). Germline-derived CDR1 and CDR2 are SGHVS and FQNEAQ. V was pared by 2 bases and J by 3 bases, with 23 bases between. This CDR3 is 19 amino acids long. The CDR3 coding sequence is TGTGCCAGCAGCTTAAGTGGTCACGGACAGCCTGAATACAATCAGCCCCAGCATTTT. Translated: CASSLSGHGQPEYNQPQHF. The whole variable domain, filled in from reference TRBV7-8 and TRBJ1-5, reads GAGVSQSPRYKVAKRGQDVALRCDPISGHVSLFWYQQALGQGPEFLTYFQNEAQLDKSGLPSDRFFAERPEGSVSTLKIQRTQQEDSAVYLCASSLSGHGQPEYNQPQHFGDGTRLSIL.

This sequence joins TRBV7-6 and TRBJ2-1, with D perhaps matching TRBD2 (6 bases). V was trimmed by 4 bases and J by 0 bases, leaving 7 bases between them. Germline V lookup: CDR1 SGHVS, CDR2 FNYEAQ. The CDR3 extends over 14 amino acids. DNA of the CDR3: TGTGCCAGCAGCTCCGGGAGCTCCTACAATGAGCAGTTCTTC. It translates to CASSSGSSYNEQFF.

This clone turned up a few times. The DNA for the CDR3 is TGTGCCAGCAGGGGCGGGACAGGGGTGGACGAGCAGTACTTC. Encoded protein: CASRGGTGVDEQYF. The genes are TRBV2 and TRBJ2-7; 10 bases fit TRBD1. Germline CDR1 reads SNHLY; CDR2 reads FYNNEI. The CDR3 is 14 residues long. The V gene end was trimmed by 6 bases and the J gene end by 5 bases; junction bases not matched to a gene: 7. The complete variable domain, with remaining parts taken from reference TRBV2 and TRBJ2-7, reads EPEVTQTPSHQVTQMGQEVILRCVPISNHLYFYWYRQILGQKVEFLVSFYNNEISEKSEIFDDQFSVERPDGSNFTLKIRSTKLEDSAMYFCASRGGTGVDEQYFGPGTRLTVT.

The chain carries TRBV7-9 and TRBJ1-2; a possible D gene is TRBD1 (5 bases). CDR3 length equals 13 residues. CDR1 is SEHNR and CDR2 is FQNEAQ in the germline V gene (reference sequence). The germline V and J ends were trimmed by 3 bases and 7 bases, with 12 bases remaining between them. CDR3 sequence: CASSLAGPGGYTF. CDR3 in DNA: TGTGCCAGCAGCTTGGCGGGACCGGGTGGCTACACCTTC. The full variable domain, in which reference TRBV7-9 and TRBJ1-2 provide the parts outside the CDR3, is DTGVSQNPRHKITKRGQNVTFRCDPISEHNRLYWYRQTLGQGPEFLTYFQNEAQLEKSRLLSDRFSAERPKGSFSTLEIQRTEQGDSAMYLCASSLAGPGGYTFGSGTRLTVV.

This clone was recorded a few times. The gene calls are TRBV4-3 and TRBJ2-7; TRBD1 agrees at 9 bases. Germline lookup yields CDR1 LGHNA and CDR2 YSLEER. With 4 bases clipped from V and 2 bases from J, the junction kept 6 bases outside the gene matches. The CDR3 runs 15 residues. CDR3: CASSRPGTGTYEQYF. CDR3 bases: TGCGCCAGCAGCCGCCCCGGGACAGGGACCTACGAGCAGTACTTC.

The sample holds one count of this clone. V and J are TRBV6-5 and TRBJ2-2; perhaps TRBD1 as D (6 bases). Germline V CDR1 and CDR2: MNHEY, SVGAGI. The V end lost 1 base, the J end lost 5 bases, and 14 bases lay between the germline ends. CDR3 size: 16 residues. CDR3 in amino acids: CASSYYSGVRTGELFF. CDR3 sequence (DNA): TGTGCCAGCAGTTACTATTCAGGGGTGAGAACCGGGGAGCTGTTTTTT.

This sequence joins TRBV4-3 and TRBJ2-1; 9 bases line up with TRBD1. Germline CDR1 is LGHNA and CDR2 is YSLEER. V lost 0 bases to trimming and J lost 8 bases; unmatched junction nucleotides: 8. There are 16 residues in the CDR3. Here the CDR3 DNA reads TGCGCCAGCAGCCAAGAACGGGACAGGGTACATCATGAGCAGTTCTTC. This encodes CASSQERDRVHHEQFF.

This clone was seen a handful of times. V gene TRBV5-1 combines with J gene TRBJ2-1; TRBD2 aligns across 11 bases. CDR1 is SGHRS, CDR2 YFSETQ, per germline. This CDR3 region has 16 residues. Trimming took 2 bases from V and 9 from J; bases not matched to a gene: 10. The CDR3 DNA sequence: TGCGCCAGCAGCTTCAAACCGACTAGCGGGGTGACTGAGCAGTTCTTC. This gives the protein CASSFKPTSGVTEQFF.

This chain joins TRBV15 and TRBJ1-1, with a tentative D call TRBD1 (5 bases). V gave up 0 bases and J gave up 2 bases, with 19 bases separating them. The CDR3 has 18 residues. Germline lookup yields CDR1 LNHNV and CDR2 YYDKDF (reference sequence). The CDR3, as DNA: TGTGCCACCAGCAGAGATGGGGCCCTATGGCGTACAAACACTGAAGCTTTCTTT. It encodes CATSRDGALWRTNTEAFF.

This chain uses TRBV4-2 with TRBJ2-7; tentatively, D is TRBD2 (6 bases). CDR3 length: 20 amino acids. Trimming cost V 0 bases and J 0 bases, with 24 bases left between them. The germline V gene has CDR1 LGHNA and CDR2 YNFKEQ. The CDR3 bases are TGTGCCAGCAGCCAAGAGATCGGAGGGAAGGCAGGTAGATCCTCCTACGAGCAGTACTTC. It encodes CASSQEIGGKAGRSSYEQYF.

CDR3 protein: CASSPGLAHAFPPSTDTQYF. DNA for the CDR3: TGTGCCAGCAGTCCTGGACTAGCACACGCATTTCCTCCTAGCACAGATACGCAGTATTTT. This chain uses TRBV28 with TRBJ2-3; 8 nucleotides align to TRBD2. Germline V gene data show CDR1 as MDHEN and CDR2 as SYDVKM. The junction had 19 bases not matched to a gene; V was cut back by 5 bases and J by 0 bases. CDR3 length: 20 residues.

This chain links TRBV19 with TRBJ2-7; a weak D match, TRBD2 (5 bases). This CDR3 is 15 amino acids long. The ends were cut back, 3 bases at V and 3 bases at J, with 15 bases in the middle. CDR1 and CDR2 (germline): LNHDA, SQIVND (reference sequence). CDR3 amino acids: CASSIVQPRGYEQYF. The CDR3 DNA is TGTGCCAGTAGTATTGTGCAGCCCCGGGGCTACGAGCAGTACTTC.

The gene calls are TRBV7-2 and TRBJ2-1, with 8 bases identical to TRBD2. The length of the CDR3 is 15 residues. Germline CDR1 SGHTA, CDR2 FQGNSA. With 6 bases clipped from V and 0 bases from J, the junction kept 4 bases outside the gene matches. CDR3 loop: CASRRTSGSYNEQFF. The CDR3 coding sequence is TGTGCCAGCAGACGAACTAGCGGCTCCTACAATGAGCAGTTCTTC. Full variable domain (remainder filled in from reference TRBV7-2 and TRBJ2-1): GAGVSQSPSNKVTEKGKDVELRCDPISGHTALYWYRQSLGQGLEFLIYFQGNSAPDKSGLPSDRFSAERTGGSVSTLTIQRTQQEDSAVYLCASRRTSGSYNEQFFGPGTRLTVL.